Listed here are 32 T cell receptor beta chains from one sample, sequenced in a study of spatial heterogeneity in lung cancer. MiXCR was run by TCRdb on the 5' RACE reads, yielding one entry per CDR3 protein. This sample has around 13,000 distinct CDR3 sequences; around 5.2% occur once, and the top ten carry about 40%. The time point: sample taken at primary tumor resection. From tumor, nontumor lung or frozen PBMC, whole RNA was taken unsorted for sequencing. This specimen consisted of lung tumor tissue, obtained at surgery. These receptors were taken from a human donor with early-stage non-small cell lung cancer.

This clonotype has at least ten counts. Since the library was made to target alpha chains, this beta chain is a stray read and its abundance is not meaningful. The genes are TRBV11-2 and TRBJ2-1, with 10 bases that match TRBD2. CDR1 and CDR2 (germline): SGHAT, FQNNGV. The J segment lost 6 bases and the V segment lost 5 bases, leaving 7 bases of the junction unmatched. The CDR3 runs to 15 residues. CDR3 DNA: TGTGCCAGCAGCCTAGGAACTAGCGGGGTCAATGAGCAGTTCTTC. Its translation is CASSLGTSGVNEQFF.

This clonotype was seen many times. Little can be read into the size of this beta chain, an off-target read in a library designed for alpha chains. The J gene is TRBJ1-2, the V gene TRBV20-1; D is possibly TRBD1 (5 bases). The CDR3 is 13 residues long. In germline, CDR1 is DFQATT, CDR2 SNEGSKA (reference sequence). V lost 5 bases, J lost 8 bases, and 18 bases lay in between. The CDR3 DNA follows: TGCAGTGCTGTAAGGAGGGGATCAGGCGGCTACACCTTC. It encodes CSAVRRGSGGYTF.

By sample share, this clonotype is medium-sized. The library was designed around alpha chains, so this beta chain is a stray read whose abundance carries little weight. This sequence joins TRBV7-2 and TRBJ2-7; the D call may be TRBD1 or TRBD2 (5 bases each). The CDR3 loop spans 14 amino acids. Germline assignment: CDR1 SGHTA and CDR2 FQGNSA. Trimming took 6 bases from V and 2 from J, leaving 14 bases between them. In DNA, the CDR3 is TGTGCCAGCAGTGAGGGGCCAGGGACCTACGAGCAGTACTTC. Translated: CASSEGPGTYEQYF.

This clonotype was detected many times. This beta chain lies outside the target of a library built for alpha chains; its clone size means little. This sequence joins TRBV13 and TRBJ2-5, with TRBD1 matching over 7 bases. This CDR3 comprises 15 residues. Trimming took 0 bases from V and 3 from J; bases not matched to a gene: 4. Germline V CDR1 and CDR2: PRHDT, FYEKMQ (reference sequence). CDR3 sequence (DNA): TGTGCCAGCAGCTTAGGACAGGGGCTCAAAGAGACCCAGTACTTC. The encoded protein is CASSLGQGLKETQYF.

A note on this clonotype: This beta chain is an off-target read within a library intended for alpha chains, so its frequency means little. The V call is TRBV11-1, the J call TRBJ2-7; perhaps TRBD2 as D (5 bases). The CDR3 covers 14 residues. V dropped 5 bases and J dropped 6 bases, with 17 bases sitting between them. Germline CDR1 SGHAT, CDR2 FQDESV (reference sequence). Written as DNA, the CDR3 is TGTGCCAGCAGCCAAGGACCGCGAGGAGGCGAGCAGTACTTC. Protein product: CASSQGPRGGEQYF. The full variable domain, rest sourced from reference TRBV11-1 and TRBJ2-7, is EAEVAQSPRYKITEKSQAVAFWCDPISGHATLYWYRQILGQGPELLVQFQDESVVDDSQLPKDRFSAERLKGVDSTLKIQPAELGDSAMYLCASSQGPRGGEQYFGPGTRLTVT.

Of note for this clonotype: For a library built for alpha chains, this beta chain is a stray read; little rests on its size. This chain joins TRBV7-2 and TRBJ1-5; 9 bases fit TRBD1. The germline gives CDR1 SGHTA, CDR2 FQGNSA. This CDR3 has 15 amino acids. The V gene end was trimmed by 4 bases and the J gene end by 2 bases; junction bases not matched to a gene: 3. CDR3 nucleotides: TGTGCCAGCAGCTCGGGACAGGGAGGCAATCAGCCCCAGCATTTT. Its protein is CASSSGQGGNQPQHF.

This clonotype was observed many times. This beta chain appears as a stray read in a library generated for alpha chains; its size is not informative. CDR3 in amino acids: CASTLGGAGGLGQYF. CDR3 DNA sequence: TGTGCCAGCACCCTGGGTGGAGCGGGGGGGCTCGGGCAGTACTTC. V usage is TRBV7-2 and J usage is TRBJ2-7, with TRBD2 identical over 10 bases. CDR1 and CDR2 from the germline V gene are SGHTA and FQGNSA. Trimming removed 7 bases from V and 9 bases from J; junction bases left unmatched: 15. The CDR3 extends over 15 amino acids.

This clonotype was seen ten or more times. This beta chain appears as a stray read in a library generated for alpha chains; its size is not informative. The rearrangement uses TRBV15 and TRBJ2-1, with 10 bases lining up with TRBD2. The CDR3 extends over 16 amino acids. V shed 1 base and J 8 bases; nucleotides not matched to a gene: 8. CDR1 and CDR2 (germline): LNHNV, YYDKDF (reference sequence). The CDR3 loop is CATSRGSGGAVDEQFF. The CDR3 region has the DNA TGTGCCACCAGCAGAGGAAGCGGGGGGGCCGTTGATGAGCAGTTCTTC.

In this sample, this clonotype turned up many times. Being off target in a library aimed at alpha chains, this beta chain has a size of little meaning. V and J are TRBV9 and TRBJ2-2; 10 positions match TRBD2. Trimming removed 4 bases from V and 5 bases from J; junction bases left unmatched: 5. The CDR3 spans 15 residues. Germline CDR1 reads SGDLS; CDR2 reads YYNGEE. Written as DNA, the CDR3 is TGTGCCAGCAGCATCCTAGCGGGAGATACCGGGGAGCTGTTTTTT. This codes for CASSILAGDTGELFF.

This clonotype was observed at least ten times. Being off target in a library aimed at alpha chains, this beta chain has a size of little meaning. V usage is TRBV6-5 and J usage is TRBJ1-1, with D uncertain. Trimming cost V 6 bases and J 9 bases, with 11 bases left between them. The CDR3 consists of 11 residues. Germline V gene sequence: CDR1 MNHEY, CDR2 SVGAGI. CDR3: CASRGQKKAFF. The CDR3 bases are TGTGCCAGCAGGGGCCAAAAAAAAGCTTTCTTT.

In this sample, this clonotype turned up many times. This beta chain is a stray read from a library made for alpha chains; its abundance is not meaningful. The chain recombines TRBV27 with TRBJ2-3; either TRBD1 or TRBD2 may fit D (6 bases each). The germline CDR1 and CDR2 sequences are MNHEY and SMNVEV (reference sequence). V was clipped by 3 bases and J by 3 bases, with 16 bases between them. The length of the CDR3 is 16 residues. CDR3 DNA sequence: TGTGCCAGCAGTTTCTCGGGGGCCCGCCGAACAGATACGCAGTATTTT. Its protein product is CASSFSGARRTDTQYF.

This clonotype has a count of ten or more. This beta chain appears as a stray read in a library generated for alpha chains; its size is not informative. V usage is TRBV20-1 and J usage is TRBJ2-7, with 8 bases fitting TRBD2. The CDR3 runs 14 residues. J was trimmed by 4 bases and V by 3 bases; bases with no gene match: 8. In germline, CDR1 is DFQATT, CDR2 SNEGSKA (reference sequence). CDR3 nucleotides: TGCAGTGCTAGTCCCCCGGGGGGGGCATACGAGCAGTACGTC. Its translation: CSASPPGGAYEQYV.

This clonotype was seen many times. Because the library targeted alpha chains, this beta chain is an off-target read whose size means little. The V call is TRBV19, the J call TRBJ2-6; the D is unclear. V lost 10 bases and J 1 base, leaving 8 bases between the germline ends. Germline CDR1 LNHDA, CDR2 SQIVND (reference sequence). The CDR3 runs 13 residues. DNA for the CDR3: TGTGCCACCACCCAATCTGGGGCCAACGTCCTGACTTTC. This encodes CATTQSGANVLTF.

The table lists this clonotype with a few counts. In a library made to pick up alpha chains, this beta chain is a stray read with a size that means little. The CDR3 DNA reads as TGTGCCAGCAGCGGACAGGGAACAGATACGCAGTATTTT. Its protein product is CASSGQGTDTQYF. This chain joins TRBV6-2 or TRBV6-3 and TRBJ2-3; 8 positions match TRBD1. The CDR3 spans 13 residues. The germline gives CDR1 MNHEY, CDR2 SVGEGT. The junction had 2 bases not matched to a gene; V was cut back by 6 bases and J by 3 bases.

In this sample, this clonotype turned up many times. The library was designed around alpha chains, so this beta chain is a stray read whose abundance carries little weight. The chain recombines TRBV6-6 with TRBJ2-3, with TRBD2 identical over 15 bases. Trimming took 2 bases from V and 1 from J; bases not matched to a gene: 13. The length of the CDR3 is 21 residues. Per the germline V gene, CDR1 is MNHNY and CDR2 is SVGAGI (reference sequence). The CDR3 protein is CASSYRQKRTSGGAGTDTQYF. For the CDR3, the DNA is TGTGCCAGCAGTTACCGACAGAAACGGACTAGCGGGGGGGCGGGCACAGATACGCAGTATTTT.

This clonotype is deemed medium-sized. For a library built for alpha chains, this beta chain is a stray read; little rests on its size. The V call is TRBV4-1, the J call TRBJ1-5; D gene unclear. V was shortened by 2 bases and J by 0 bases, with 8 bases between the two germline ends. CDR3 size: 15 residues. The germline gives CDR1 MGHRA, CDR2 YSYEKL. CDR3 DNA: TGCGCCAGCAGCCAAAGGCATCCTAGCAATCAGCCCCAGCATTTT. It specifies CASSQRHPSNQPQHF.

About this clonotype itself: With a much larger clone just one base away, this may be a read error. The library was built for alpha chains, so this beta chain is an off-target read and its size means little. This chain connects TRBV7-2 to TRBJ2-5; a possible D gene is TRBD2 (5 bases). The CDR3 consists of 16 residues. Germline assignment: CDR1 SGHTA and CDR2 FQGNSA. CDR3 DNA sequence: TGTGCCAGCAGCTTAAATATCGGGGTAAACCAAAAGACCCAGTACTTC. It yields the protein CASSLNIGVNQKTQYF.

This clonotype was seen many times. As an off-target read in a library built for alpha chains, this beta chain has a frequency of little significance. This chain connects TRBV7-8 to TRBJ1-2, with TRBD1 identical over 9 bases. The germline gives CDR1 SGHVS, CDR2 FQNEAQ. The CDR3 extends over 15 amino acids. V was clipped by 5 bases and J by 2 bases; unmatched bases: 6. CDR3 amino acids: CASSPRTGANYGYTF. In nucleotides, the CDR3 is TGTGCCAGCAGCCCCCGGACAGGGGCCAACTATGGCTACACCTTC.

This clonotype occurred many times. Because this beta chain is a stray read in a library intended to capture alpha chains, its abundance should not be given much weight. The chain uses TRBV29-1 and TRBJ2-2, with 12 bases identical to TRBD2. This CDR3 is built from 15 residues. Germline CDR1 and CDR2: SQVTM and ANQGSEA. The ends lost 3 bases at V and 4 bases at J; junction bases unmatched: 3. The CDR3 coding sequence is TGCAGCGTTGACGGACTAGCGGGACCCACCGGGGAGCTGTTTTTT. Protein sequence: CSVDGLAGPTGELFF.

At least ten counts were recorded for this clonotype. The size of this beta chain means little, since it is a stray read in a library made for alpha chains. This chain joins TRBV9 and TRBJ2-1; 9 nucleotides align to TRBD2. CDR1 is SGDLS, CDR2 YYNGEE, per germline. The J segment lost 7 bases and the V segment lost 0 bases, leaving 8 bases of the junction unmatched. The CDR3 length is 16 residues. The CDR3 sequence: CASSVGFSGSVNEQFF. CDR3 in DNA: TGTGCCAGCAGCGTAGGCTTTAGCGGGAGTGTAAATGAGCAGTTCTTC.

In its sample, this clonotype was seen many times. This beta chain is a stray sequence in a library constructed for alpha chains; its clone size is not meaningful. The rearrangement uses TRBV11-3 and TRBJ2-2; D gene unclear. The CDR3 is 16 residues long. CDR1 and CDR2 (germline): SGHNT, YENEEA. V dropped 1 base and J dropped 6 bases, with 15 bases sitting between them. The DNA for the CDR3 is TGTGCCAGCAGCTTAGGGGCTCCCGTAGGGCCCGGGGAGCTGTTTTTT. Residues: CASSLGAPVGPGELFF. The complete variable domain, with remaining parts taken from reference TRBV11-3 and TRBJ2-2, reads EAGVVQSPRYKIIEKKQPVAFWCNPISGHNTLYWYLQNLGQGPELLIRYENEEAVDDSQLPKDRFSAERLKGVDSTLKIQPAELGDSAVYLCASSLGAPVGPGELFFGEGSRLTVL.

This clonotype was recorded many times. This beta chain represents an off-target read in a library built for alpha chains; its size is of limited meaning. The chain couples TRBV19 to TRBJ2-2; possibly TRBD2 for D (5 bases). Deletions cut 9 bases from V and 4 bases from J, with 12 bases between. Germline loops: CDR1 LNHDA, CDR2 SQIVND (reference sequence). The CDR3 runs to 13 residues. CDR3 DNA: TGTGCCAGCAGAGGGCGCGGCACCGGGGAGCTGTTTTTT. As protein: CASRGRGTGELFF.

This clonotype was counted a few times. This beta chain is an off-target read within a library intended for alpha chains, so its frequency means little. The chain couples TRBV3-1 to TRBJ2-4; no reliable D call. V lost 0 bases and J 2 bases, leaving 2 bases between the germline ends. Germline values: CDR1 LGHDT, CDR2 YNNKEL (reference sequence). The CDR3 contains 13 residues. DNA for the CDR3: TGTGCCAGCAGCCAAGATCCCAAAAACATTCAGTACTTC. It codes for CASSQDPKNIQYF. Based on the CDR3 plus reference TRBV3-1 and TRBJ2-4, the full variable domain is DTAVSQTPKYLVTQMGNDKSIKCEQNLGHDTMYWYKQDSKKFLKIMFSYNNKELIINETVPNRFSPKSPDKAHLNLHINSLELGDSAVYFCASSQDPKNIQYFGAGTRLSVL.

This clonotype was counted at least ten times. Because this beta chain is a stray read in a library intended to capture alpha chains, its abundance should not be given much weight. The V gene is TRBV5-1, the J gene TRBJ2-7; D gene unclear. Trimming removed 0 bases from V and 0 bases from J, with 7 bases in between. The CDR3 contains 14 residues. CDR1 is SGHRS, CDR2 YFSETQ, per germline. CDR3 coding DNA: TGCGCCAGCAGCTTGGCAAGCAGCTCCTACGAGCAGTACTTC. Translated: CASSLASSSYEQYF.

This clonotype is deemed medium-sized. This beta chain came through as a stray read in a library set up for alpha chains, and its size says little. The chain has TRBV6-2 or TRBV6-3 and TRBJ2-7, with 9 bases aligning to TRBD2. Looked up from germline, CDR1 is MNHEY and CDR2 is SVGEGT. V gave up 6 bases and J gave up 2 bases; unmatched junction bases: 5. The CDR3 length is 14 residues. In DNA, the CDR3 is TGTGCCAGCAGAACTAGCGGGTTTACCTACGAGCAGTACGTC. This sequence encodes CASRTSGFTYEQYV.

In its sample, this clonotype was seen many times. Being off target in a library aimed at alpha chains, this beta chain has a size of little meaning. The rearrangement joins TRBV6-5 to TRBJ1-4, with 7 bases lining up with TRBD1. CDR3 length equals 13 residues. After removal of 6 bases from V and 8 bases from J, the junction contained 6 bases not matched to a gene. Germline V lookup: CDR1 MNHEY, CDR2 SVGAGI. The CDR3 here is CASRRQGGEKLFF. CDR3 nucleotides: TGTGCCAGCAGACGACAGGGTGGGGAAAAACTGTTTTTT.

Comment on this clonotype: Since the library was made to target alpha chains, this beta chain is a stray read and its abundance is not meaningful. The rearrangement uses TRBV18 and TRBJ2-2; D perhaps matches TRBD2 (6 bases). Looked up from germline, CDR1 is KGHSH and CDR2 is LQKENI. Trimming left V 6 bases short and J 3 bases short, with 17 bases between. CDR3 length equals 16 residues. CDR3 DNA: TGTGCCAGCTCGGGAACTGCGGGGACCCACACCGGGGAGCTGTTTTTT. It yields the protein CASSGTAGTHTGELFF.

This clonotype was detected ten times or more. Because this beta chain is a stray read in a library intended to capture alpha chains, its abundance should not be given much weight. The CDR3 DNA sequence: TGTGCCAGCAGCTCGAGGATGAGGTACGAGCAGTACTTC. This sequence encodes CASSSRMRYEQYF. V is TRBV7-2 and J is TRBJ2-7, with no clear D. In germline, CDR1 is SGHTA, CDR2 FQGNSA. The CDR3 is made up of 13 amino acids. V lost 4 bases to trimming and J lost 4 bases, with 11 bases between them. The complete variable domain, with remaining parts taken from reference TRBV7-2 and TRBJ2-7, reads GAGVSQSPSNKVTEKGKDVELRCDPISGHTALYWYRQSLGQGLEFLIYFQGNSAPDKSGLPSDRFSAERTGGSVSTLTIQRTQQEDSAVYLCASSSRMRYEQYFGPGTRLTVT.

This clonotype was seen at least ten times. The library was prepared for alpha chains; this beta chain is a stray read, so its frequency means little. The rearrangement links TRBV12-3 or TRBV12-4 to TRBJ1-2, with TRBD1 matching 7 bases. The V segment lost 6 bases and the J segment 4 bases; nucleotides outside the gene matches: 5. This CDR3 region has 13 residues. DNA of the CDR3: TGTGCCAGCAGGAGGGGGCTGGTCTATGGCTACACCTTC. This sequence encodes CASRRGLVYGYTF.

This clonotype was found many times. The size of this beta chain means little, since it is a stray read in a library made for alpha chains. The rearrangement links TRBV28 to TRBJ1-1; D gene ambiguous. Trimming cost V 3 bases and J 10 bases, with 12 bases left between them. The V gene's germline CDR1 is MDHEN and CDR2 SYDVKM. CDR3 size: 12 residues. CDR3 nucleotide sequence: TGTGCCAGCAGTTTTGGCGCAGGCAGAGCTTTCTTT. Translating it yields CASSFGAGRAFF.

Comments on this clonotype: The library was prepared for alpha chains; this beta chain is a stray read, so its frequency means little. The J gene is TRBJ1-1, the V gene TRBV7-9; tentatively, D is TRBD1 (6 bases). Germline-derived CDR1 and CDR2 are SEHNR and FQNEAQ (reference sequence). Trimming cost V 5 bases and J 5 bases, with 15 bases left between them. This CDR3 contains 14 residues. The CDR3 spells CASSRSWGATEAFF. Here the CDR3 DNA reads TGTGCCAGCAGCCGATCCTGGGGGGCAACTGAAGCTTTCTTT.

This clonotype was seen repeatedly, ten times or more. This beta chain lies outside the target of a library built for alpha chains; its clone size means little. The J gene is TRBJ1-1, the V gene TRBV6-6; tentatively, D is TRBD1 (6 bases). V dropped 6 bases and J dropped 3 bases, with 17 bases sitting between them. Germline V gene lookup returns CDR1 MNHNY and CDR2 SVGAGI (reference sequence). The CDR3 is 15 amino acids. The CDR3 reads CASSQGRGRYTEAFF. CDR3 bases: TGTGCCAGCAGCCAAGGCAGGGGAAGGTACACTGAAGCTTTCTTT.